Included here is one T cell receptor (beta chain) sequence, with context. Antigen specificity is unknown. The data were obtained in a study of T cells in localized non-small cell lung cancer. Points from the study as a whole: Heterogeneity cannot be ruled out, as sequencing used one tumor region only. A median of around 60 of the top 100 tumor clones appeared in adjacent lung, which was paired and uninvolved.

Produced via immunoSEQ multiplex PCR; TCRdb's table is partial and in-frame only. The profile shows around 23,000 clones, around 90% of them singletons. CDR1 is MNHEY and CDR2 is SVGAGI in the germline V gene. The ends lost 6 bases at V and 2 bases at J; junction bases unmatched: 6. CDR3 length: 14 amino acids. The specimen comprised peripheral blood mononuclear cells, sampled before any cancer treatment. The TCR comes from a male donor aged 60 or over with stage II lung adenocarcinoma. The J gene is TRBJ1-1, the V gene TRBV6-5; TRBD1 matches 7 bases. The CDR3 DNA is TGTGCCAGCAGCCACAGGGGACCCAACACTGAAGCTTTCTTT. The encoded protein is CASSHRGPNTEAFF.